The subject of this entry is one T cell receptor (beta chain). This sample was taken from a study of blood T cell repertoires in COVID-19. Across the whole study: Researchers got acute and convalescent COVID-19 samples from the United States, Italy and Spain. Sample material is recorded as cDNA or gDNA derived from T cells, B-cell-depleted T cells, or PBMCs.

The protocol was immunoSEQ multiplex PCR, while the TCRdb copy is restricted to in-frame clones and leaves out a portion. The sample lists about 260,000 clones, about 89% occurring once. There are 14 residues in the CDR3. Germline V lookup: CDR1 LGHNA, CDR2 YSLEER. Trimming shortened V by 0 bases and J by 11 bases, and 16 bases separated the two germline ends. The clonotype originates from a man between 40 and 49 years old who had recovered from COVID-19. J is TRBJ1-1 and V is TRBV4-3, with a possible D match to TRBD1 (5 bases). The sample taken for sequencing was peripheral blood. For the CDR3, the DNA is TGCGCCAGCAGCCAAGATACGAGCAGGGCCTCGGCTTTCTTT. It yields the protein CASSQDTSRASAFF.